The subject of this entry is one T cell receptor (beta chain). The sample is drawn from a study of blood T cell repertoires in COVID-19. On the study more broadly: Italy, Spain and the United States were the sources of the convalescent and acute COVID-19 samples. T cells, B-cell-depleted T cells, or PBMCs provided the cDNA or gDNA that served as material.

Original methodology: It was from reference gene primer amplification that nucleated cell counts were estimated. The data were produced by immunoSEQ multiplex PCR, yet TCRdb's version contains in-frame clones alone and is incomplete. The DNA was the basis for D and trimming; V, J and clone size are from that table. The sample holds around 100,000 clones; approximately 84% are singletons and the top ten take about 9.9%. V trimming: 0 bases; J trimming: 8 bases; junction bases outside the gene matches: 11. Germline V gene sequence: CDR1 LGHDT, CDR2 YNNKEL (reference sequence). The CDR3 consists of 17 residues.

The receptor was isolated from a man in his forties or fifties with active or convalescent COVID-19. The chain is built from TRBV3-1 (or the pseudogene TRBV3-2) and TRBJ2-1, with 9 bases aligning to TRBD1. The material sequenced was peripheral blood. The chain's CDR3 is CASSQEETTGGAHEQFF. CDR3 coding DNA: TGTGCCAGCAGCCAAGAAGAAACAACAGGGGGCGCGCATGAGCAGTTCTTC.